Listed below are T cell receptor beta chains from one sample, sequenced in a study of T cell repertoires in cytomegalovirus infection. MiXCR was run by TCRdb on the reads, yielding one entry per CDR3 protein. The data contain about 310,000 distinct CDR3 sequences, roughly 15% of them singletons. Sequencing was done on a sample of PBMCs. Receptor source: a human donor in good health (CMV status not recorded). Some clones in this sample may be carry-over from other donors' samples. The CDR3 runs from the conserved cysteine through the conserved F or W. A D gene is named only where the DNA matches it firmly. Not all rows give a size; the values are once, few, many and, for expanded clones, a class.

>-|-|TRBJ1-3|TRBV10-3
TGTGCCATCAGTGACCCAGGGTCTGGAAACACCATATATTTT
CAISDPGSGNTIYF
>many|-|TRBJ1-3|TRBV28
TGTGCCAGCAGTTTAGACATCCGGTCGATCTCTGGAAACACCATATATTTT
CASSLDIRSISGNTIYF
>many|TRBD1|TRBJ1-4|TRBV6-6
TGTGCCAGCAGTTATACAGGGGGACCTAATGAAAAACTGTTTTTT
CASSYTGGPNEKLFF
>-|-|TRBJ1-4|TRBV4-2
TGTGCCAGCAGCCAAGATGGGGCAGATAATGAAAAACTGTTTTTT
CASSQDGADNEKLFF
>few|-|TRBJ2-7|TRBV6-5
TGTGCCAGCAGTCCCGGTGGTCTGGGGGACTACGAGCAGTACTTC
CASSPGGLGDYEQYF
>-|-|TRBJ1-5|TRBV20-1
TGCAGTGCTAGTACTTGGTCGAGGAATCAGCCCCAGCATTTT
CSASTWSRNQPQHF
>few|-|TRBJ2-5|TRBV28
TGTGCCAGCAGTCGCGGGGATAAAGAGACCCAGTACTTC
CASSRGDKETQYF
>many|TRBD2|TRBJ2-3|TRBV7-9
TGTGCCAGCAGCCGGCCTACTAGCGGGGGGATCCGGACAGATACGCAGTATTTT
CASSRPTSGGIRTDTQYF
>many|-|TRBJ1-1|TRBV7-8
TGTGCCAGCAGCCTAGGGGAGATGAACACTGAAGCTTTCTTT
CASSLGEMNTEAFF
>-|-|TRBJ1-1|TRBV5-1
TGCGCCAGCAGCTTGGAAGTGTTGGGGGGGAACACTGAAGCTTTCTTT
CASSLEVLGGNTEAFF
>few|TRBD1|TRBJ2-5|TRBV20-1
TGCAGTGCAACGGGACAGTGGAAAGAGACCCAGTACTTC
CSATGQWKETQYF
>-|-|TRBJ2-2|TRBV6-6
TGTGCCAGCAGGCTCGGGGGGCAGAACACCGGGGAGCTGTTTTTT
CASRLGGQNTGELFF
>many|-|TRBJ2-5|TRBV7-2
TGTGCCAGCAGCCCTTCTGGATTTCAAGAGACCCAGTACTTC
CASSPSGFQETQYF
>many|TRBD2|TRBJ2-7|TRBV6-1
TGTGCCAGCAGCCGGACTAGCGGGGGCGCGTACGAGCAGTACTTC
CASSRTSGGAYEQYF
>-|-|TRBJ1-5|TRBV5-6
TGTGCCAGCAGCTTGGTTGGGTTGAATCAGCCCCAGCATTTT
CASSLVGLNQPQHF
>many|-|TRBJ1-1|TRBV7-9
TGTGCCAGCAGCTTATTCCAACAGAGAGGCACTGAAGCTTTCTTT
CASSLFQQRGTEAFF
>many|TRBD1|TRBJ2-4|TRBV28
TGTGCCAGCAAGGAACAGGGGGGAGCCAAAAACATTCAGTACTTC
CASKEQGGAKNIQYF
>many|-|TRBJ2-1|TRBV7-9
TGTGCCAGCAGCTTAGCGGCGGAGCCTGAGCAGTTCTTC
CASSLAAEPEQFF
>few|TRBD1|TRBJ1-2|TRBV7-2
TGTGCCAGCAGCCCTCAGGAGACAGGGGACGGCTACACCTTC
CASSPQETGDGYTF
>many|TRBD1|TRBJ1-4|TRBV4-3
TGCGCCAGCAGCCAAGATTTATTTTGGGACAGTGGTGAAAAACTGTTTTTT
CASSQDLFWDSGEKLFF
>-|-|TRBJ1-1|TRBV6-2/TRBV6-3
TGTGCCAGCAGACGAGACAGCCCCACTGAAGCTTTCTTT
CASRRDSPTEAFF
>few|-|TRBJ2-5|TRBV12-3/TRBV12-4
TGTGCCAGCAGTCCTGGCGGGGTGGGGTACTTC
CASSPGGVGYF
>few|TRBD1|TRBJ1-4|TRBV20-1
TGCAGTGCTAGCCTCGGGACAGGGTCGCGGGAAAAACTGTTTTTT
CSASLGTGSREKLFF
>few|TRBD2|TRBJ2-2|TRBV11-2
TGTGCCAGCAGCTTTCTCGGGGGGGGTCGCCGGGAGCTGTTTTTT
CASSFLGGGRRELFF
>-|-|TRBJ2-2|TRBV2
TGTGCCAGCAGTGAAGATCCCCTCACCGGGGAGCTGTTTTTT
CASSEDPLTGELFF
>many|-|TRBJ2-3|TRBV7-3
TGTGCCAGCAGCTCAGTAGCTAGCGCAGATACGCAGTATTTT
CASSSVASADTQYF
>many|TRBD1|TRBJ2-3|TRBV28
TGTGCCAGCATCCCGGGACAGGACACAGATACGCAGTATTTT
CASIPGQDTDTQYF
>many|TRBD1|TRBJ2-7|TRBV6-1
TGTGCCAGCAGCCCCCGGGACAGGACCTACGAGCAGTACTTC
CASSPRDRTYEQYF
>once|-|TRBJ2-5|TRBV10-3
TGTGCCATCAGTGACCTAACAAGAAACCAAGAGACCCAGTACTTC
CAISDLTRNQETQYF
>-|TRBD1|TRBJ2-2|TRBV18
TGTGCCAGCTCACCCCAACCGGGACAGGGGAACACCGGGGAGCTGTTTTTT
CASSPQPGQGNTGELFF
>-|-|TRBJ2-1|TRBV19
TGTGCCAGTAGTCAACCCGGGGCAGGTAACAATGAGCAGTTCTTC
CASSQPGAGNNEQFF
>many|-|TRBJ2-1|TRBV7-2
TGTGCCAGCAGCTTAGAATGGGGCGGTGACAATGAGCAGTTCTTC
CASSLEWGGDNEQFF
>-|TRBD2|TRBJ2-7|TRBV20-1
TGCAGTGCGGCGAGACTAGCGGGGCCCTACGAGCAGTACTTC
CSAARLAGPYEQYF
>few|-|TRBJ1-1|TRBV7-9
TGTGCCAGCAGCTTAATAGGGGTAGGAGACACTGAAGCTTTCTTT
CASSLIGVGDTEAFF
>many|TRBD2|TRBJ2-1|TRBV4-1
TGCGCCAGCAGCCAAGAGGGGGGGTCCACCACATTCCATGAGCAGTTCTTC
CASSQEGGSTTFHEQFF
>-|TRBD1|TRBJ2-6|TRBV12-3/TRBV12-4
TGTGCCAGCAGTTCGGGACAGGGGGCGCCAGGGGCCAACGTCCTGACTTTC
CASSSGQGAPGANVLTF
>-|TRBD2|TRBJ2-1|TRBV12-3/TRBV12-4
TGTGCCAGCAGTTTCGATCCGGGACTAGCGGAGTACAATGAGCAGTTCTTC
CASSFDPGLAEYNEQFF